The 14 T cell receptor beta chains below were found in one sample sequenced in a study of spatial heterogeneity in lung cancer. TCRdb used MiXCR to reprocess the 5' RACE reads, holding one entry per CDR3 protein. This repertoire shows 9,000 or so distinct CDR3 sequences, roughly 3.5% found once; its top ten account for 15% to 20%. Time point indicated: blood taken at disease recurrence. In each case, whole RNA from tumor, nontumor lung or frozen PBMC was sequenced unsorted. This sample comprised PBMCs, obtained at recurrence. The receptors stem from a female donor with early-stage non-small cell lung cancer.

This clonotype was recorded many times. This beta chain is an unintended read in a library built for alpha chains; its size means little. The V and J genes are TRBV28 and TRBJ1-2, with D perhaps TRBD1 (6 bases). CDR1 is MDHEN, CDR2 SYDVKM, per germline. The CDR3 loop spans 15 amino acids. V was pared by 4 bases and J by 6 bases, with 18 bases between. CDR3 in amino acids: CASSSLRRGGHGYTF. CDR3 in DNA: TGTGCCAGCAGTTCCCTCCGGAGGGGGGGGCATGGCTACACCTTC.

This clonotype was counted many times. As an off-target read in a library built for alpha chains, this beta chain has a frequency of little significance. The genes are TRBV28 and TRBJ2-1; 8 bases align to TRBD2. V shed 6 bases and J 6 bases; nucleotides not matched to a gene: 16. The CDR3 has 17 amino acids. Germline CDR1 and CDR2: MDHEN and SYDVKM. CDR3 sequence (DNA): TGTGCCAGCAGCCTGACGTGGGTAGCGGGGCTTGTCAATGAGCAGTTCTTC. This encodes CASSLTWVAGLVNEQFF.

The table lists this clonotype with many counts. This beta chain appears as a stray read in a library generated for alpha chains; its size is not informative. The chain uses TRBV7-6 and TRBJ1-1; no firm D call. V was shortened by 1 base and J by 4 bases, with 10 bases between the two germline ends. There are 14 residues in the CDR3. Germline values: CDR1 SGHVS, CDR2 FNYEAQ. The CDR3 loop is CASSLEWVGTEAFF. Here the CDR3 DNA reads TGTGCCAGCAGCTTAGAATGGGTTGGCACTGAAGCTTTCTTT. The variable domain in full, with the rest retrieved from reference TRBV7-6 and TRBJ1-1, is GAGVSQSPRYKVTKRGQDVALRCDPISGHVSLYWYRQALGQGPEFLTYFNYEAQQDKSGLPNDRFSAERPEGSISTLTIQRTEQRDSAMYRCASSLEWVGTEAFFGQGTRLTVV.

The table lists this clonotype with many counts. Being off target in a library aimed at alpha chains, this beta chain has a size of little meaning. The CDR3 DNA sequence: TGTGCCAGCAGCTTGACAGGGGGCGGATTGGACACTGAAGCTTTCTTT. Amino acids: CASSLTGGGLDTEAFF. The V call is TRBV5-4, the J call TRBJ1-1; the match to TRBD1 covers 9 bases. Per the germline V gene, CDR1 is SGHNT and CDR2 is YYREEE (reference sequence). J gave up 3 bases and V 1 base, and 7 bases lay outside the gene matches. CDR3 length: 16 amino acids.

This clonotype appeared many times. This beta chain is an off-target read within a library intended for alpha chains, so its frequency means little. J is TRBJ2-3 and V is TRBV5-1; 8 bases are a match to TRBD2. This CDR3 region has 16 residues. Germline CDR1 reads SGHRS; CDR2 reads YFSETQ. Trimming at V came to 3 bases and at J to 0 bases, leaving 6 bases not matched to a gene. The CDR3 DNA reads TGCGCCAGCAGCTCGACTTTAGCGGGGAGCACAGATACGCAGTATTTT. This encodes CASSSTLAGSTDTQYF.

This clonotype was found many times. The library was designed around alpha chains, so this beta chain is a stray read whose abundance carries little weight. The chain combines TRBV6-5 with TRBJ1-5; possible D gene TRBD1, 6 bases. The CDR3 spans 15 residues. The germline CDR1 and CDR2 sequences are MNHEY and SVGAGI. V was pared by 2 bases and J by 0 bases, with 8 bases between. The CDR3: CASSYDRYSNQPQHF. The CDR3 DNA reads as TGTGCCAGCAGTTACGACAGGTATAGCAATCAGCCCCAGCATTTT.

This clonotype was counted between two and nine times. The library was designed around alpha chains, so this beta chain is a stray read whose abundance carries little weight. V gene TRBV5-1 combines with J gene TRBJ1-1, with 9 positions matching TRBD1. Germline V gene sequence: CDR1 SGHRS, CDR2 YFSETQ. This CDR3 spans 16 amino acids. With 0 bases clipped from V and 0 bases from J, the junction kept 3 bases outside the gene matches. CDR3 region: CASSLGTGAMNTEAFF. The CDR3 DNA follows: TGCGCCAGCAGCTTGGGGACAGGGGCTATGAACACTGAAGCTTTCTTT.

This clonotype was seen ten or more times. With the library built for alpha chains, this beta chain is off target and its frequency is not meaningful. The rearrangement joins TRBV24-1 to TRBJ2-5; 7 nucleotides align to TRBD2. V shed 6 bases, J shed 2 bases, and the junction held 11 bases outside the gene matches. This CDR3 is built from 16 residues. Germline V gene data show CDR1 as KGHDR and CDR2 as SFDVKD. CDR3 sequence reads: CATSSPLQGGQETQYF. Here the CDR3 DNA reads TGTGCCACCAGTAGCCCCCTTCAGGGAGGGCAAGAGACCCAGTACTTC.

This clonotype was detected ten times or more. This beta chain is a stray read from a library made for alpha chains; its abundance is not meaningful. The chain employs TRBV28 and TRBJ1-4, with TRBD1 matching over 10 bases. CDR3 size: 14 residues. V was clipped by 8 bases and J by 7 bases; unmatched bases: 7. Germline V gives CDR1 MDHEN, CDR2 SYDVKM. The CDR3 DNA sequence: TGTGCCAGCGGACTCCGGGACAGGGGTGAAAAACTGTTTTTT. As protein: CASGLRDRGEKLFF.

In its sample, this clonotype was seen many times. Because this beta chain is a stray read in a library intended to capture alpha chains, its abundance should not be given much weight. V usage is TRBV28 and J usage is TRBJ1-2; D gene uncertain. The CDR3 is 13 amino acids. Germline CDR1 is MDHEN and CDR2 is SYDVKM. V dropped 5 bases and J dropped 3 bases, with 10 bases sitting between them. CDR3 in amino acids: CASSTPNYYGYTF. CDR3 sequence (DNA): TGTGCCAGCAGTACCCCAAATTACTATGGCTACACCTTC.

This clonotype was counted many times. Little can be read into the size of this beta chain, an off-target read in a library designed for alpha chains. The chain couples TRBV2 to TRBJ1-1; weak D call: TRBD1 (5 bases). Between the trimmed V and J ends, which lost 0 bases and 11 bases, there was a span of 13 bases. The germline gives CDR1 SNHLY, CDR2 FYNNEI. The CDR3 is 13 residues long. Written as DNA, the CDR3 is TGTGCCAGCAGTGAAGCGGTTCGGGGGATGGCTTTCTTT. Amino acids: CASSEAVRGMAFF.

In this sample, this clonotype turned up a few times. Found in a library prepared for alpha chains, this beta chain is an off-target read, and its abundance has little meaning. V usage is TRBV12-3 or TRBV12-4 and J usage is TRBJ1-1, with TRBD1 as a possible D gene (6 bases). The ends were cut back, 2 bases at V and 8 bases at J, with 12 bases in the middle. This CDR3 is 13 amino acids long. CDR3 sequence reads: CASSLNGGSEAFF. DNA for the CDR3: TGTGCCAGCAGTTTAAACGGGGGCTCAGAAGCTTTCTTT.

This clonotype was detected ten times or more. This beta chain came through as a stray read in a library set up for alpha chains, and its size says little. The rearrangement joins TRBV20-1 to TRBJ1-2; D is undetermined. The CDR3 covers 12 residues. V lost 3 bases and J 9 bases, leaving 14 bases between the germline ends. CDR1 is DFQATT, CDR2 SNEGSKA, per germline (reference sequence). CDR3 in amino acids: CSASVRLGSYTF. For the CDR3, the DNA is TGCAGTGCTAGCGTTCGGCTCGGTAGCTACACCTTC.

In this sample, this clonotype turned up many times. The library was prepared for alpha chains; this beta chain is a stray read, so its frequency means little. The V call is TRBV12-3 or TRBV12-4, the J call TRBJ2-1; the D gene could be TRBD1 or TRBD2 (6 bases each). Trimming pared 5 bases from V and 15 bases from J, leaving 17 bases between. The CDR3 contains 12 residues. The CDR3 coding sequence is TGTGCCAGCAGTCCCCCCCGGGGGCCCTCGTTCTTC. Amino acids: CASSPPRGPSFF.